This TCR beta chain comes out of a study of immune characteristics of hereditary and idiopathic chronic pancreatitis. Study-wide points: TCRbeta diversity rose and clonality fell in both pancreatitis groups versus controls. Vbeta-Jbeta usage, including TRBV10, TRBV19, TRBV23 and TRBV5, differed by pancreatitis type.

Control pancreas with no known pancreatic disease underwent the same islet isolation procedure as patient tissue. The germline CDR1 and CDR2 sequences are SGHKS and YYEKEE (reference sequence). V lost 2 bases and J lost 0, with 9 bases in between. The CDR3 is 14 amino acids. As regards this clone: Antigen: not known.

Repertoires were generated with immunoSEQ multiplex PCR, while TCRdb's copy carries only in-frame clones and drops some. The sample lists some 410 clones, around 65% occurring once. J is TRBJ2-7 and V is TRBV5-5; D is perhaps TRBD1 (5 bases). The clonotype originates from a human donor who was a deceased organ donor serving as a healthy control. Input material: pancreas tissue. In DNA form, the CDR3 reads TGTGCCAGCAGCTTCGTCGACAGCTCCTACGAGCAGTACTTC. Protein product: CASSFVDSSYEQYF.